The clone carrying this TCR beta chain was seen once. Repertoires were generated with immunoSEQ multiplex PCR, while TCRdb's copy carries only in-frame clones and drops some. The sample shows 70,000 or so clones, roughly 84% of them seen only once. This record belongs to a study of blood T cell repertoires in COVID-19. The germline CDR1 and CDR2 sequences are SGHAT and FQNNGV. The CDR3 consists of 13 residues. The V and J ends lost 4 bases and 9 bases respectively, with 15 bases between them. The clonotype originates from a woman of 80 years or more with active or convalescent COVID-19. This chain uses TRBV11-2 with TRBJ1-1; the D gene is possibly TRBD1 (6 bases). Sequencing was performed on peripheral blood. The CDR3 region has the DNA TGTGCCAGCAGCTCCAACCCCAGGGGCAAAGCTTTCTTT. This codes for CASSSNPRGKAFF.